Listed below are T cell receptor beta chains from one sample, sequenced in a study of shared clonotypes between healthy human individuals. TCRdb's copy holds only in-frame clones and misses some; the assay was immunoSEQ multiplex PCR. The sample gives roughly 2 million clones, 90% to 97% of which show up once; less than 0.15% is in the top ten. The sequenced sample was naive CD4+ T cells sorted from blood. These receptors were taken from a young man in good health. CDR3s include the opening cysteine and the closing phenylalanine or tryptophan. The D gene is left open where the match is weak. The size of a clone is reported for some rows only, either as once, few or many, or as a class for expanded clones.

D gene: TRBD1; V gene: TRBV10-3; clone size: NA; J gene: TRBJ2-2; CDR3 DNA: TGTGCCATCAGTGAGTCGGGCCGACAGGGCACCGGGGAGCTGTTTTTT; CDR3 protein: CAISESGRQGTGELFF
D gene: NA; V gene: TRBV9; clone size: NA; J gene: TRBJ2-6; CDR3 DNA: TGTGCCAGCAGCCCCAGACAGGCAAAATCGCCCACACCCCACTCTGGGGCCAACGTCCTGACTTTC; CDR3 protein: CASSPRQAKSPTPHSGANVLTF
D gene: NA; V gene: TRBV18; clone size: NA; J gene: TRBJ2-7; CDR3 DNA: TGTGCCAGCTCACCACCGGCCCGGTGGGCGCAGTACTTC; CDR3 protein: CASSPPARWAQYF
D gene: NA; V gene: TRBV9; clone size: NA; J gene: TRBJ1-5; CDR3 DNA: TGTGCCAGCAGCGGGGGTGAGGGGCAGCCCCAGCATTTT; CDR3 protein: CASSGGEGQPQHF
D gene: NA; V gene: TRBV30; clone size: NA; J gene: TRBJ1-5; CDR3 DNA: TGTGCCTGGAGTGTTTTTGGGGATAGCAATCAGCCCCAGCATTTT; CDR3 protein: CAWSVFGDSNQPQHF
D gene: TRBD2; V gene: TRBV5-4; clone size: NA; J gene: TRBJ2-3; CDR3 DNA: TGTGCCAGCAGTGAGGGACTAGCGGGAGTGGGAGATACGCAGTATTTT; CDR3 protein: CASSEGLAGVGDTQYF
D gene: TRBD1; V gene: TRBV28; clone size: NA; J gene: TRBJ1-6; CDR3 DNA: TGTGCCAGCACCATTGGGGACAGGTTTAATTCACCCCTCCACTTT; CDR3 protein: CASTIGDRFNSPLHF
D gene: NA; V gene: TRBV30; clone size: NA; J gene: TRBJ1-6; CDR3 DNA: TGTGCCTGGAGTTTGCGACAGAGCTCCTATAATTCACCCCTCCACTTT; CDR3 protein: CAWSLRQSSYNSPLHF
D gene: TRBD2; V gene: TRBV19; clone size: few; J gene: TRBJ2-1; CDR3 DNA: TGTGCCAGTAGTGCGGGACTAGCGAACAATGAGCAGTTCTTC; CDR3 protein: CASSAGLANNEQFF
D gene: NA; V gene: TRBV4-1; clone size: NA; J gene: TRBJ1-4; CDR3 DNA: TGCGCCAGCAACCAAGCTGGGGGGGAGGGTGAAAAACTGTTTTTT; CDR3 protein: CASNQAGGEGEKLFF
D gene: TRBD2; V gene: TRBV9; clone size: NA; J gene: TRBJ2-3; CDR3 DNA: TGTGCCAGCAGCGGAACCGGGACTAGCGGGGGGCTGGGAGATACGCAGTATTTT; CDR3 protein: CASSGTGTSGGLGDTQYF
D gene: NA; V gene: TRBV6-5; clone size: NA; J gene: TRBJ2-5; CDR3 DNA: TGTGCCAGCAGTCCGTGGGGGCAAGAGACCCAGTACTTC; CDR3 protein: CASSPWGQETQYF
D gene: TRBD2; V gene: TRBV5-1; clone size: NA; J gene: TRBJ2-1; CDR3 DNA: TGCGCCAGCAGCTCGACTAGCGGGGGGAGTGAGCAGTTCTTC; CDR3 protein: CASSSTSGGSEQFF
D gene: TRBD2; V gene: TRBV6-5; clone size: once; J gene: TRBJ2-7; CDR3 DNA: TGTGCCAGCCAGCGACTAGCGGGACTCTACGAGCAGTACTTC; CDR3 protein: CASQRLAGLYEQYF
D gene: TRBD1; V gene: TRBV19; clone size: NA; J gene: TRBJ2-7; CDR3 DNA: TGTGCCAGTAGTACCACGGGACAGAGCTCCTACGAGCAGTACTTC; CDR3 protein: CASSTTGQSSYEQYF
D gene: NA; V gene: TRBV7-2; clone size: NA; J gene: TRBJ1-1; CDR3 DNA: TGTGCCAGCAGCTTAGGGAGTTGGACTGAAGCTTTCTTT; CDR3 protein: CASSLGSWTEAFF
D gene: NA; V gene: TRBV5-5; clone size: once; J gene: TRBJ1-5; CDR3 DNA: TGTGCCAGCAGGGCAACAGCTACATCCTGGGGCAATCAGCCCCAGCATTTT; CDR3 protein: CASRATATSWGNQPQHF
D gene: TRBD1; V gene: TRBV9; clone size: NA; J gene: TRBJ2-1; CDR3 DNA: TGTGCCAGCAGCTCAGGGGGGACAGGGGCTCACAATGAGCAGTTCTTC; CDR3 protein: CASSSGGTGAHNEQFF
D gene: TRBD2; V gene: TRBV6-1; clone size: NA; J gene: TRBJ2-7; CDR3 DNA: TGTGCCAGCAGTGAAGATAGGACTAGGATAAACTACGAGCAGTACTTC; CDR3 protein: CASSEDRTRINYEQYF
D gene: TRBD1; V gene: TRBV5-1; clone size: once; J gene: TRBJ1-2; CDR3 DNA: TGCGCCAGCAGGTTAACCGGGACAGGGAACTATGGCTACACCTTC; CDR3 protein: CASRLTGTGNYGYTF
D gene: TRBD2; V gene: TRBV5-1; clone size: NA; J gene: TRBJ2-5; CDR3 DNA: TGCGCCAGCAGCTTGGCTTTAGCGGGGGGCCAAGAGACCCAGTACTTC; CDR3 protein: CASSLALAGGQETQYF
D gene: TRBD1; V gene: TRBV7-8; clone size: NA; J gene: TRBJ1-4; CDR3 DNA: TGTGCCAGCAGGCCCAGGGGGACTAATGAAAAACTGTTTTTT; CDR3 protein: CASRPRGTNEKLFF